Below, 2 T cell receptor beta chains from the same sample are listed, as sequenced in a study of shared clonotypes between healthy human individuals. TCRdb's table, derived via immunoSEQ multiplex PCR, lists solely in-frame clones and lacks some. The sample consists of roughly 2,000,000 clones, about 93% of them appearing once. In the naive CD8 group, cells lacked CD45RO and were positively selected for CCR7, so terminally differentiated effector memory CD45RA+ cells were left out. Sequencing was performed on naive CD8+ T cells from PBMCs. The receptors derive from a man younger than 35 in good health. Some clones in this sample may be carry-over from other donors' samples.

The rearrangement uses TRBV19 and TRBJ1-2, with D maybe TRBD1 (5 bases). Germline V lookup: CDR1 LNHDA, CDR2 SQIVND (reference sequence). The V end was cut by 8 bases, the J end by 4 bases, with 20 bases between. The CDR3 contains 15 residues. This chain's CDR3 is CASLPGTHPFYGYTF. The CDR3 bases are TGTGCCAGTTTACCCGGGACCCACCCTTTCTATGGCTACACCTTC.

This clone was picked up one time. The chain couples TRBV27 to TRBJ2-1; a possible D gene is TRBD2 (6 bases). Trimming shortened V by 5 bases and J by 0 bases, and 14 bases separated the two germline ends. Germline CDR1 MNHEY, CDR2 SMNVEV (reference sequence). CDR3 size: 16 residues. CDR3 DNA sequence: TGTGCCAGCAGTCCCGTAGCGGCTAGCTCCTACAATGAGCAGTTCTTC. It encodes CASSPVAASSYNEQFF.